What follows are 10 T cell receptor beta chains derived from one specimen sequenced in a study of metastatic and nonmetastatic thyroid tumors. Prior to thyroid surgery, none of the patients had received any treatment. TCRdb reassembled clones from the PCR reads with MiXCR. The sample yields roughly 34,000 clones, approximately 15% seen once. Sample: blood. The receptors here all came from a male donor with papillary thyroid cancer or a benign thyroid nodule (not recorded which). Some clones in this sample may be carry-over from other donors' samples.

This clone was seen at least ten times. The chain recombines TRBV4-1 with TRBJ2-2; 7 nucleotides match TRBD2. The germline gives CDR1 MGHRA, CDR2 YSYEKL. CDR3 length: 17 amino acids. The trim removed 0 bases at V and 2 bases at J, leaving 6 bases unmatched. CDR3: CASSQDLASGNTGELFF. DNA for the CDR3: TGCGCCAGCAGCCAAGATTTGGCTAGCGGAAACACCGGGGAGCTGTTTTTT.

This clone was recorded at least ten times. The chain is built from TRBV5-6 and TRBJ2-2; 9 bases are shared with TRBD2. V lost 0 bases and J lost 5; bases outside the gene matches: 5. The germline V gene encodes CDR1 SGHDT and CDR2 YYEEEE. This CDR3 is 16 amino acids long. The CDR3 is CASSLELAGPTGELFF. In nucleotides, the CDR3 is TGTGCCAGCAGCTTGGAGCTAGCGGGACCTACCGGGGAGCTGTTTTTT.

This clone was observed many times. This rearrangement joins TRBV28 to TRBJ2-5; D uncertain. This CDR3 comprises 15 residues. The V end was cut by 8 bases, the J end by 2 bases, with 18 bases between. Per germline, CDR1 MDHEN and CDR2 SYDVKM. CDR3 in DNA: TGTGCCAGCCCCAGAGTAAGGGCACCACAAGAGACCCAGTACTTC. As protein: CASPRVRAPQETQYF.

Many counts were recorded for this clone. This sequence joins TRBV11-3 and TRBJ2-1, with 7 bases lining up with TRBD2. The germline V gene encodes CDR1 SGHNT and CDR2 YENEEA. This CDR3 comprises 14 residues. Unmatched junction bases numbered 11, after V lost 7 bases and J lost 8 bases. This chain's CDR3 is CASTNGAGAYEQFF. CDR3 DNA: TGTGCCAGCACCAATGGGGCGGGAGCTTATGAGCAGTTCTTC.

This clone was counted ten times or more. The chain has TRBV5-1 and TRBJ2-1; 9 nucleotides match TRBD2. The CDR3 length is 18 residues. Trimming at V came to 3 bases and at J to 1 base, leaving 11 bases not matched to a gene. Germline CDR1 is SGHRS and CDR2 is YFSETQ. CDR3: CASSSSQTSGFSYNEQFF. The DNA for the CDR3 is TGCGCCAGCAGCTCCTCACAGACTAGCGGCTTTTCCTACAATGAGCAGTTCTTC.

Ten or more counts support this clone. V usage is TRBV6-1 and J usage is TRBJ1-4; no reliable D call. Germline-derived CDR1 and CDR2 are MNHNS and SASEGT. This CDR3 has 14 residues. V lost 7 bases, J lost 5 bases, and 14 bases lay in between. The CDR3: CASTRRSLNEKLFF. As DNA, the CDR3 is TGTGCCAGCACCCGGCGCAGCCTGAATGAAAAACTGTTTTTT.

This clone was found many times. The chain employs TRBV5-1 and TRBJ2-2, with D maybe TRBD2 (5 bases). The CDR3 sequence is 14 residues long. Trimming left V 2 bases short and J 1 base short, with 6 bases between. CDR1 is SGHRS and CDR2 is YFSETQ in the germline V gene. CDR3 nucleotide sequence: TGCGCCAGCAGCTTAGGAGGGAACACCGGGGAGCTGTTTTTT. Translating it yields CASSLGGNTGELFF.

This clone came up many times. The chain is built from TRBV7-6 and TRBJ2-7; no clear D gene. The CDR3 contains 11 residues. V gave up 5 bases and J gave up 9 bases, with 11 bases separating them. Germline-derived CDR1 and CDR2 are SGHVS and FNYEAQ. The CDR3 region is CASSQSEVQYF. CDR3 nucleotide sequence: TGTGCCAGCAGCCAATCTGAGGTGCAGTACTTC.

This chain joins TRBV30 and TRBJ1-2; 7 nucleotides align to TRBD1. V shed 4 bases, J shed 8 bases, and the junction held 10 bases outside the gene matches. The CDR3 extends over 13 amino acids. In germline, CDR1 is GTSNPN, CDR2 SVGIG (reference sequence). The chain's CDR3 is CAWTGQGVRGYTF. The CDR3 region has the DNA TGTGCCTGGACGGGGCAGGGGGTAAGGGGCTACACCTTC.

By share, this clone counts as medium-sized. The chain couples TRBV11-3 to TRBJ2-1; 8 bases match TRBD1. The CDR3 covers 16 residues. Germline assignment: CDR1 SGHNT and CDR2 YENEEA. V gave up 5 bases and J gave up 3 bases; unmatched junction bases: 9. The CDR3 loop is CASSPPTGGVYNEQFF. CDR3 coding DNA: TGTGCCAGCAGCCCCCCCACAGGGGGTGTCTACAATGAGCAGTTCTTC.